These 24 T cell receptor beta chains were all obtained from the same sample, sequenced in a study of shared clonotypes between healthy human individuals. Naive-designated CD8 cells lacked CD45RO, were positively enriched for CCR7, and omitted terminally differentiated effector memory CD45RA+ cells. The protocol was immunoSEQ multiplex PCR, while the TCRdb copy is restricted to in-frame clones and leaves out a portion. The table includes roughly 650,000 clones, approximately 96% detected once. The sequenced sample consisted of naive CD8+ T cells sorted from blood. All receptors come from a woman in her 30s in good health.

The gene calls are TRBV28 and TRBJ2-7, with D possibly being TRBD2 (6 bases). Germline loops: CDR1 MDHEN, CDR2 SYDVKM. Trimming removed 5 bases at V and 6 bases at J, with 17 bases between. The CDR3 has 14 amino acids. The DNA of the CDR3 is TGTGCCAGCAGTACCATAACCGGGGGTCTCGAGCAGTACTTC. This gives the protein CASSTITGGLEQYF.

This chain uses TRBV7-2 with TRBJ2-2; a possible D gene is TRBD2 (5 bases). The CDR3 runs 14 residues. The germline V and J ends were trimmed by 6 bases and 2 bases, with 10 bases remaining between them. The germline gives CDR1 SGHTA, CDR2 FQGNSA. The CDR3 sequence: CASRQTRNTGELFF. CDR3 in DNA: TGTGCCAGCAGACAAACTAGAAACACCGGGGAGCTGTTTTTT.

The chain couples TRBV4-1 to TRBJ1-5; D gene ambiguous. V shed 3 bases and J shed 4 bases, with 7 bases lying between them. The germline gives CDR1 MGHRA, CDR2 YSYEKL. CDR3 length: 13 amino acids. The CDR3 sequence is CASSQGVNQPQHF. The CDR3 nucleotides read TGCGCCAGCAGCCAGGGAGTAAATCAGCCCCAGCATTTT.

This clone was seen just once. In nucleotides, the CDR3 is TGCAGCATATACACCGAAGGCTACGAGCAGTACTTC. It is translated as CSIYTEGYEQYF. The chain links TRBV29-1 to TRBJ2-7, with D unresolved. Germline CDR1 reads SQVTM; CDR2 reads ANQGSEA. Trimming pared 8 bases from V and 3 bases from J, leaving 14 bases between. This CDR3 is built from 12 residues.

The CDR3, as DNA: TGTGCCAGCAGTCCCGCGGATGGGACAGATACGCAGTATTTT. It is translated as CASSPADGTDTQYF. The chain joins TRBV7-9 to TRBJ2-3, with D unclear. Trimming removed 6 bases from V and 3 bases from J, with 13 bases in between. Germline V gene data show CDR1 as SEHNR and CDR2 as FQNEAQ (reference sequence). The CDR3 length is 14 residues.

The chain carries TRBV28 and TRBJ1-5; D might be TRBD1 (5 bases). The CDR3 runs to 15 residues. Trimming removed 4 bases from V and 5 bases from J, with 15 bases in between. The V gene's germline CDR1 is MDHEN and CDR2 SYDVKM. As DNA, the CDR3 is TGTGCCAGCAGTTCTGACGGACATGGGGATCAGCCCCAGCATTTT. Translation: CASSSDGHGDQPQHF.

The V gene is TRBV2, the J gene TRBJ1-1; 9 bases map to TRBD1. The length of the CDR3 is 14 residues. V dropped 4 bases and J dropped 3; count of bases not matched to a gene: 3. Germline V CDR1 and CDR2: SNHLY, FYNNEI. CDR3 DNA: TGTGCCAGCAGTGGGCGACAGGGGGACACTGAAGCTTTCTTT. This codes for CASSGRQGDTEAFF.

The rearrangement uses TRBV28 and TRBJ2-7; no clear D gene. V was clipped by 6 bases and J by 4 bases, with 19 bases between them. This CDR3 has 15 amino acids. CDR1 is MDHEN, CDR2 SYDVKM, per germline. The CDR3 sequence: CASSGVGLLEYEQYF. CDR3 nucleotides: TGTGCCAGCAGCGGAGTCGGGCTGCTGGAATACGAGCAGTACTTC.

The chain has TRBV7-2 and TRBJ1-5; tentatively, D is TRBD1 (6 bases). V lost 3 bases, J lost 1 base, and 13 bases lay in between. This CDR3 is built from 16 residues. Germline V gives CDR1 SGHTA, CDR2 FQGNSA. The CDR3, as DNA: TGTGCCAGCAGCTTGGGGGGGGGCCCAAGCAATCAGCCCCAGCATTTT. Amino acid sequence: CASSLGGGPSNQPQHF.

CDR3 DNA sequence: TGTGCCAGTCGGAGGGGGAGGGCCGCCTACAATGAGCAGTTCTTC. Translated, it gives CASRRGRAAYNEQFF. The chain employs TRBV28 and TRBJ2-1; tentative D call: TRBD2 (7 bases). Trimming pared 9 bases from V and 2 bases from J, leaving 17 bases between. This CDR3 spans 15 amino acids. Germline assignment: CDR1 MDHEN and CDR2 SYDVKM.

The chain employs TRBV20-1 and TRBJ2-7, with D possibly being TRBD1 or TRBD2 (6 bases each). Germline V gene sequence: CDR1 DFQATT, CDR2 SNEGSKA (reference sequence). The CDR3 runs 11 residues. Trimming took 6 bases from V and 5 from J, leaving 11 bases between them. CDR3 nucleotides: TGCAGTGCGAGGGGGGATCACGAGCAGTACTTC. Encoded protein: CSARGDHEQYF.

The chain's CDR3 is CASSHPLAGVSEQYF. The CDR3 coding sequence is TGTGCCAGCAGTCACCCCCTAGCGGGAGTCAGCGAGCAGTACTTC. The genes are TRBV28 and TRBJ2-7, with 10 nucleotides matching TRBD2. The germline CDR1 and CDR2 sequences are MDHEN and SYDVKM. V shed 5 bases and J 6 bases; nucleotides not matched to a gene: 10. The CDR3 is 15 amino acids.

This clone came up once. The CDR3 protein is CASSFLWGDHEQFF. As DNA, the CDR3 is TGTGCCAGTAGTTTCCTGTGGGGGGACCATGAGCAGTTCTTC. The V gene is TRBV19, the J gene TRBJ2-1; D is perhaps TRBD2 (6 bases). The length of the CDR3 is 14 residues. Between the trimmed V and J ends, which lost 5 bases and 8 bases, there was a span of 16 bases. CDR1 LNHDA and CDR2 SQIVND come from the germline V gene (reference sequence). The full variable domain, with the rest looked up from reference TRBV19 and TRBJ2-1, is DGGITQSPKYLFRKEGQNVTLSCEQNLNHDAMYWYRQDPGQGLRLIYYSQIVNDFQKGDIAEGYSVSREKKESFPLTVTSAQKNPTAFYLCASSFLWGDHEQFFGPGTRLTVL.

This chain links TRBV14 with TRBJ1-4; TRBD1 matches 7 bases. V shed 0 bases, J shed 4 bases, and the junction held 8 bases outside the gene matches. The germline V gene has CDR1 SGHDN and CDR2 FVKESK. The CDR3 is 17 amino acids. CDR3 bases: TGTGCCAGCAGCCAAGAAAGGGTTAGGACAGGTAATGAAAAACTGTTTTTT. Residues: CASSQERVRTGNEKLFF.

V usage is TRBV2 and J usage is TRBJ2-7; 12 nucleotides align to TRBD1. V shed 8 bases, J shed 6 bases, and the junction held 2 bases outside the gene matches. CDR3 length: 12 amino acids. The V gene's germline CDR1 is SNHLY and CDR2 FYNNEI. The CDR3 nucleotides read TGTGCCAGCGGGGGACAGGGGGCCGAGCAGTACTTC. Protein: CASGGQGAEQYF.

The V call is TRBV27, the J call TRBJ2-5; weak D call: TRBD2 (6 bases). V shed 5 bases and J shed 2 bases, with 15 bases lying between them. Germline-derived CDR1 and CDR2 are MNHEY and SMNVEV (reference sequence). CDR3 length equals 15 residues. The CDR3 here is CASSRGWGEQETQYF. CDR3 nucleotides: TGTGCCAGCAGTCGAGGGTGGGGGGAGCAAGAGACCCAGTACTTC.

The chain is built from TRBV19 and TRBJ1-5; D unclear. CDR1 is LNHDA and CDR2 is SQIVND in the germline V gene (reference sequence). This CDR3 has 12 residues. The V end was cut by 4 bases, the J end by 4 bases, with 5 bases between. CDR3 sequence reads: CASSTANQPQHF. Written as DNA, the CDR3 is TGTGCCAGTAGTACAGCTAATCAGCCCCAGCATTTT.

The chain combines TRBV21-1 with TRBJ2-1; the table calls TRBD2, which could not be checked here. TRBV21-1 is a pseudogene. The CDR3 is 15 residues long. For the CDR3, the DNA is TGTGCCAGCCTGGAGAGGACTAGCGTGTACAATGAGCAGTTCTTC. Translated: CASLERTSVYNEQFF.

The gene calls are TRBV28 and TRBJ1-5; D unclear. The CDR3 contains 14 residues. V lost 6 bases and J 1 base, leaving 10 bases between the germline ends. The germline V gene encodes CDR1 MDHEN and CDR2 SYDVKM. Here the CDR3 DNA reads TGTGCCAGCAGCGGTAGGGCCAGCAATCAGCCCCAGCATTTT. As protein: CASSGRASNQPQHF.

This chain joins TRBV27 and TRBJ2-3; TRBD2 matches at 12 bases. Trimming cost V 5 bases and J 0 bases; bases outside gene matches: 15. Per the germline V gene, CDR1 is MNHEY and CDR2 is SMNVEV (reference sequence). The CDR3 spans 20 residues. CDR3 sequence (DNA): TGTGCCAGCAGTCTGGCCGGGACTAGCGGGCAAAGATTAAGCACAGATACGCAGTATTTT. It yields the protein CASSLAGTSGQRLSTDTQYF.

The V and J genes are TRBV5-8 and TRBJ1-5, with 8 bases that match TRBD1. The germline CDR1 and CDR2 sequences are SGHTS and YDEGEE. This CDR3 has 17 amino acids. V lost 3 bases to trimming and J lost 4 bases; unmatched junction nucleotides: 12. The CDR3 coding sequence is TGTGCCAGCAGCTCCTACCCCCTGGACAGGGCAAATCAGCCCCAGCATTTT. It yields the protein CASSSYPLDRANQPQHF.

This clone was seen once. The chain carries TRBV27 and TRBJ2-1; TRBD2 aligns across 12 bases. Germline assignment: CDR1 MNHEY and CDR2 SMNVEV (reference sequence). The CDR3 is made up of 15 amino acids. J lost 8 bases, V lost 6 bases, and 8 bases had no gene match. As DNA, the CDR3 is TGTGCCAGCAGCCTAGCGGGAGGGGGATTCGATGAGCAGTTCTTC. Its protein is CASSLAGGGFDEQFF.

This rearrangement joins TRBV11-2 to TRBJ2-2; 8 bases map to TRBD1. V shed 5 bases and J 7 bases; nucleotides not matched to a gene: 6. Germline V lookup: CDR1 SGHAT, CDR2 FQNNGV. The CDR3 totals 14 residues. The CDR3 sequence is CASSAGQGIGELFF. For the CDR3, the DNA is TGTGCCAGCAGCGCCGGACAGGGAATCGGGGAGCTGTTTTTT.

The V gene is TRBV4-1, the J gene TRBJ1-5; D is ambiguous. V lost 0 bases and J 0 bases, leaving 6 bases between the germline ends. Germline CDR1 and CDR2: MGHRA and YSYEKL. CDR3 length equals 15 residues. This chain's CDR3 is CASSQDRDSNQPQHF. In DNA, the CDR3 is TGCGCCAGCAGCCAAGATCGGGATAGCAATCAGCCCCAGCATTTT.